This T cell receptor beta chain comes out of a study of blood T cell repertoires in COVID-19. Study in general: From T cells, B-cell-depleted T cells, or PBMCs came the material, which was cDNA or gDNA.

In the study's own analysis: Estimated nucleated cell counts came from reference gene primer amplification. Measured with immunoSEQ multiplex PCR; TCRdb has only the in-frame clones, and not every one. Clone size and the V and J calls come from that table; the DNA yielded D and trimming. Of over 85,000 clones listed, 70% to 85% are singletons. CDR1 is SQVTM and CDR2 is ANQGSEA in the germline V gene. The V gene lost 7 bases and the J gene lost 3 bases, with 21 bases spanning the gap. This CDR3 has 16 residues. The source is a human donor in a cohort sampled during active COVID-19. This chain links TRBV29-1 with TRBJ2-2; D may be TRBD2 (5 bases). Material: peripheral blood. The CDR3 DNA sequence: TGCAGCGCCTTAAGCCCTGCGGGCTGGGACACCGGGGAGCTGTTTTTT. This translates into CSALSPAGWDTGELFF.